This is a list of T cell receptor beta chains from one sample in a study of tumor-infiltrating lymphocytes in primary liver carcinoma. Each CDR3 protein gets one entry after TCRdb re-called the multiplex PCR reads with MiXCR. The data contain 310,000 or so distinct CDR3 sequences, roughly three fifths of them seen just once; the ten biggest clones take up over 15%. Source material: peripheral blood. The receptors here all came from a young woman with primary liver carcinoma and hepatitis B virus infection. Both conserved end residues are part of each CDR3. A D gene is named only where the DNA matches it firmly. Clone size is not always given. Where it is, it says once, few, many or a class for expanded clones.

j_call cdr3_length v_call d_call clone_size cdr3_aa cdr3_nt
TRBJ1-6 13 TRBV6-5 NA NA CVSSERGGSPLHF TGTGTCAGCAGTGAAAGGGGCGGCTCACCCCTCCACTTT
TRBJ2-5 15 TRBV5-5 NA few CASSYGDLEVETQYF TGTGCCAGCAGCTATGGGGACCTAGAAGTAGAGACCCAGTACTTC
TRBJ2-7 16 TRBV11-2 NA NA CASSSRPHGASSEQHF TGTGCCAGCAGCTCCCGCCCGCACGGGGCTAGCTCAGAGCAGCACTTC
TRBJ1-2 12 TRBV11-2 NA NA CTSSLDRVLFTF TGTACCAGTAGCTTAGACCGCGTTCTCTTCACCTTC
TRBJ2-1 13 TRBV5-4 NA NA CASSLALANEQFF TGTGCCAGCAGCTTGGCCCTAGCAAATGAGCAGTTCTTC
TRBJ2-6 20 TRBV11-3 NA many CASSLYPKASSRSGANVLTF TGTGCCAGCAGCTTATATCCCAAGGCTAGCTCCCGCTCTGGGGCCAACGTCCTGACTTTC
TRBJ1-2 14 TRBV6-5 NA NA CASSLITGGLDYTF TGTGCCAGCAGCCTAATAACGGGGGGTCTGGACTACACCTTC
TRBJ2-2 16 TRBV11-2 TRBD2 NA CAGSFLAGVSTGELFF TGTGCCGGCAGTTTCCTAGCGGGAGTCTCTACCGGGGAGCTGTTTTTT
TRBJ1-6 14 TRBV7-2 TRBD1 once CASSPGQGARTLYF TGTGCCAGCAGCCCGGGACAGGGGGCGAGAACCCTCTACTTT
TRBJ2-5 15 TRBV12-3/TRBV12-4 NA NA CTSSLNRVRVETHYF TGTACCAGCAGCTTAAACAGGGTTAGGGTGGAGACCCATTACTTC
TRBJ1-1 14 TRBV25-1 TRBD1 NA CASRQGAKNTEAFF TGTGCCAGCAGACAGGGGGCTAAGAACACTGAAGCTTTCTTT
TRBJ1-2 15 TRBV6-5 NA few CASSYSRTGTYGYTF TGTGCCAGCAGTTACTCCCGAACAGGGACTTATGGCTACACCTTC
TRBJ2-3 17 TRBV10-3 TRBD1 NA CAISETSTGALTDTQYF TGTGCCATCAGTGAAACCTCGACAGGGGCTTTAACAGATACGCAGTATTTT
TRBJ2-7 15 TRBV11-2 NA many CASSPLWDGTYEQYF TGTGCCAGCAGCCCGCTTTGGGACGGTACCTACGAGCAGTACTTC
TRBJ2-7 15 TRBV28 TRBD2 NA CASSSEGLAIYEQYF TGTGCCAGCAGTTCGGAGGGACTAGCGATTTACGAGCAGTACTTC
TRBJ1-4 14 TRBV6-5 NA NA CAGKDSNSREKLFF TGTGCCGGCAAAGACTCCAATTCTCGGGAAAAACTGTTTTTT
TRBJ1-2 15 TRBV6-2/TRBV6-3 NA few CASSYSFQGIYGYTF TGTGCCAGCAGTTACTCTTTTCAGGGAATCTATGGCTACACCTTC
TRBJ1-1 14 TRBV10-2 TRBD1 many CASGTGAVKFEAFF TGCGCCAGCGGGACAGGGGCAGTAAAGTTTGAAGCTTTCTTT
TRBJ2-7 15 TRBV6-6 TRBD2 NA CASSPTSGTAYEQYF TGTGCCAGCAGCCCGACTAGCGGGACAGCCTACGAGCAGTACTTC
TRBJ2-3 13 TRBV11-2 NA many CASSLPVGVTQYF TGTGCCAGCAGCTTGCCGGTCGGGGTAACGCAGTATTTT
TRBJ2-6 19 TRBV4-3 NA few CASSQESSEICSGANVLTF TGCGCCAGCAGCCAAGAGAGTAGCGAGATATGCTCTGGGGCTAACGTCCTGACTTTC
TRBJ1-1 14 TRBV6-1 NA many CASTLDGMNTEAFF TGTGCCAGCACCTTGGACGGAATGAACACTGAAGCTTTCTTT
TRBJ2-5 17 TRBV7-9 TRBD2 NA CASSPSTSGRAAETQYF TGTGCCAGCAGCCCAAGTACTAGCGGGAGGGCCGCTGAGACCCAGTACTTC
TRBJ2-7 14 TRBV4-1 NA NA CTSSHDQGDYEQYF TGCACCAGCAGCCACGATCAGGGAGACTACGAACAGTACTTC
TRBJ2-7 14 TRBV6-2/TRBV6-3 TRBD2 NA CASSYVTSGYEQYF TGTGCCAGCAGTTACGTGACTAGCGGCTACGAGCAGTACTTC
TRBJ1-6 12 TRBV2 NA NA CASRETFLPLHF TGTGCCAGCAGGGAGACCTTTCTACCCCTCCACTTT
TRBJ2-7 14 TRBV11-2 NA NA CASSLTDPPSEQYF TGTGCCAGCAGCTTGACAGACCCCCCTAGCGAGCAGTACTTC
TRBJ2-1 15 TRBV6-5 TRBD2 NA CASRLGGSSYNEQFF TGTGCCAGCCGCCTTGGCGGGAGCTCCTACAATGAGCAGTTCTTC
TRBJ1-3 17 TRBV7-3 NA NA CASSLRGTHGCGNTIYF TGTGCCAGCAGCTTACGGGGGACTCATGGATGTGGAAACACCATATATTTT
TRBJ2-1 12 TRBV7-9 NA NA CTSSFGFDEQFF TGTACCAGCAGCTTCGGATTCGATGAGCAGTTCTTC
TRBJ1-5 15 TRBV12-5 NA NA CASGLGQSIEQPQHF TGTGCTAGTGGTCTAGGACAGTCCATTGAGCAGCCCCAGCATTTT
TRBJ2-1 15 TRBV12-3/TRBV12-4 NA NA CASSRRLSSYNEQLF TGTGCCAGCAGTCGTCGGTTGAGCTCCTACAATGAGCAGCTCTTC
TRBJ2-7 13 TRBV6-5 NA NA CASSYDSGNEQYF TGTGCCAGTAGTTACGACAGTGGCAACGAGCAGTACTTC
TRBJ1-1 13 TRBV6-1 NA NA CASSKSANTEASF TGTGCCAGCAGTAAGTCCGCGAACACTGAAGCTTCCTTT
TRBJ2-7 12 TRBV7-9 NA NA CASSLADYEQYF TGTGCCAGCAGCTTAGCGGACTACGAGCAGTACTTC
TRBJ2-5 14 TRBV6-1 TRBD2 NA CASSVRLARETQYF TGTGCCAGCAGTGTCAGACTAGCTCGAGAGACCCAGTACTTC
TRBJ2-7 15 TRBV30 TRBD2 few CAWSRGLAVSYEQYF TGTGCCTGGAGTAGAGGACTAGCGGTCTCCTACGAGCAGTACTTC
TRBJ1-1 12 TRBV11-1 TRBD1 NA CASNPGAGGAFF TGTGCTAGCAACCCTGGGGCAGGGGGGGCTTTCTTT
TRBJ2-1 14 TRBV6-6 TRBD1 NA CASVRDSLYNEQSF TGTGCCAGCGTCCGGGACAGTCTATACAATGAGCAGTCCTTC
TRBJ2-5 15 TRBV6-5 NA NA CASSSADTSLETQYF TGTGCCAGCAGTTCAGCAGACACATCCCTGGAGACCCAGTACTTC
TRBJ2-1 16 TRBV6-5 NA NA CASSSPWSGGLNEQFF TGTGCCAGCAGTTCCCCTTGGAGTGGAGGGCTGAATGAGCAGTTCTTC
TRBJ2-3 15 TRBV29-1 TRBD2 many CSVVPSRGSTDTQYF TGCAGCGTTGTTCCTTCGCGGGGGAGCACAGATACGCAGTATTTT
TRBJ2-5 13 TRBV6-6 NA few CASKKQGGETQYF TGTGCCAGTAAAAAGCAGGGTGGAGAGACCCAGTACTTC
TRBJ1-3 17 TRBV4-2 TRBD1 NA CASSQETGTSSGNTIYF TGTGCCAGCAGCCAAGAGACAGGGACAAGCTCTGGAAACACCATATATTTT
TRBJ1-3 14 TRBV29-1 NA NA CSLLDLSSRNTIYF TGCAGCCTCCTGGACTTGAGTTCTAGAAACACCATATATTTT
TRBJ2-1 12 TRBV5-5 TRBD2 NA CASSASGREQFF TGTGCCAGCAGCGCTAGCGGGCGTGAGCAGTTCTTC